Included here is one T cell receptor beta chain sequence, with context. Its antigen is unidentified. The source of the sample is a study of shared clonotypes between healthy human individuals. Study-level results: Despite large depth, sorted-subset datasets appeared incompletely sequenced.

The table came from immunoSEQ multiplex PCR; TCRdb's copy has only in-frame clones and leaves some out. The data hold 1.6 million or so clones, with approximately 96% observed a single time. V lost 3 bases, J lost 5 bases, and 7 bases stayed unmatched. This CDR3 region has 14 residues. The germline V gene has CDR1 LNHDA and CDR2 SQIVND (reference sequence). Partitioning of CD4+ cells yielded a CD45RA+ naive subset and a CD45RA-negative memory subset. The origin of this receptor is a man between 25 and 39 years old in good health. The chain links TRBV19 to TRBJ2-7; 7 bases align to TRBD1. Sample: naive CD4+ T cells sorted from blood. Subset specified: CD45RA+ positively selected. This CDR3 reads CASSIPGQRHEQYF. The CDR3 DNA sequence: TGTGCCAGTAGTATTCCGGGACAGAGGCACGAGCAGTACTTC.